Reported below is one TCR beta chain. RNA totalling about 0.5 to 1 ug underwent reverse transcription with random hexamers. immunoSEQ multiplex PCR amplified TCR beta CDR3 across 54 Vbeta, 13 Jbeta. TCRdb fed the immunoSEQ multiplex PCR reads into MiXCR, producing one record per CDR3 protein. The sample lists some 300,000 distinct CDR3 sequences, 70% to 90% occurring once. This entry belongs to a study of CD8 T cells in Susac syndrome. In contrast to the negatively isolated CD8+ and CD4+ T cells, TEMRA cells were FACS-enriched. Source material: CD8+ T cells from PBMCs. The sequence came from a human donor with multiple sclerosis.

The CDR3 here is CSARGGFANTGELFF. CDR3 sequence (DNA): TGCAGTGCCCGCGGGGGGTTCGCGAACACCGGGGAGCTGTTTTTT. The genes are TRBV20-1 and TRBJ2-2; 8 bases line up with TRBD2. In germline, CDR1 is DFQATT, CDR2 SNEGSKA (reference sequence). The CDR3 consists of 15 residues. V lost 6 bases, J lost 0 bases, and 6 bases stayed unmatched.